This is a list of T cell receptor beta chains from one sample in a study of T-cell memory formation after mild COVID-19. TCRdb fed the 5' RACE reads into MiXCR, producing one record per CDR3 protein. The table has some 130,000 distinct CDR3 sequences, roughly a quarter seen once. Specimen: PBMCs or a T cell subset sorted from them (not recorded which). These receptors were taken from an adult woman who had mild COVID-19 (a few samples of this study predate the infection). Cell type and time point are not known. The CDR3 runs from the conserved cysteine through the conserved F or W. A D gene is named only where the DNA matches it firmly. Size is omitted from some rows. Given values are once, few, many or a class for expanded clones.

D gene	V gene	J gene	clone size	CDR3 DNA	CDR3 protein
.	TRBV27	TRBJ2-7	few	TGTGCCAGCACCGGAGGGGTCGCCTACGAGCAGTACTTC	CASTGGVAYEQYF
TRBD1	TRBV30	TRBJ2-2	.	TGTGCCTGGGACAGGGGGCTTGGCACCGGGGAGCTGTTTTTT	CAWDRGLGTGELFF
.	TRBV9	TRBJ2-7	.	TGTGCCAGCAGCGCGACAGGAGGGTCCTACGAGCAGTACTTC	CASSATGGSYEQYF
.	TRBV5-5	TRBJ2-7	few	TGTGCCAGCAGTAGTTTCACAGGGACCTACGAGCAGTACTTC	CASSSFTGTYEQYF
TRBD1	TRBV4-1	TRBJ2-1	few	TGCGCCAGCAGCCAAGAGCAGGGGGCGCGGTACAATGAGCAGTTCTTC	CASSQEQGARYNEQFF
.	TRBV14	TRBJ1-2	.	TGTGCCAGCAGCCAAGTTACACTAAACTATGGCTACACCTTC	CASSQVTLNYGYTF
.	TRBV3-1	TRBJ1-1	.	TGTGCCAGCAGCCGAGAGGTAGCGCGCCCCGGCATGAACACTGAAGCTTTCTTT	CASSREVARPGMNTEAFF
.	TRBV6-6	TRBJ2-7	.	TGTGCCAGCGTGGGGTACGAGCAGTACTTC	CASVGYEQYF
.	TRBV29-1	TRBJ2-7	.	TGCAGCGTTGCTTTGCAGGAGAACTACGAGCAGTACTTC	CSVALQENYEQYF
TRBD2	TRBV5-6	TRBJ2-1	.	TGTGCCAGCAGCCGGGGAGCGGGATGGGAGCAGTTCTTC	CASSRGAGWEQFF
.	TRBV7-7	TRBJ2-2	.	TGTGCCAGCAGCTTATATGGGGGAAACGGGGAGCTGTTTTTT	CASSLYGGNGELFF
.	TRBV7-2	TRBJ1-1	.	TGTGCCAGCAGCTTAGTAGGGGAGACTGAAGCTTTCTTT	CASSLVGETEAFF
.	TRBV6-5	TRBJ1-1	.	TGTGCCAGCAGTTGGAACCCTAGAGGGACTGAAGCTTTCTTT	CASSWNPRGTEAFF
.	TRBV27	TRBJ1-1	few	TGTGCCAGCAGCCTGGGGCGGACTAATTTGAACACTGAAGCTTTCTTT	CASSLGRTNLNTEAFF
.	TRBV27	TRBJ2-1	.	TGTGCCAGCAGAACGGGACTGACCTACAATGAGCAGTTCTTC	CASRTGLTYNEQFF
.	TRBV7-9	TRBJ2-1	few	TGTGCCAGCAGCTTAGCGGCAGAGAATGAGCAGTTCTTC	CASSLAAENEQFF
TRBD2	TRBV4-1	TRBJ2-7	.	TGCGCCAGCAGATACGGGACTAGCGGCAGCGAGCAGTACTTC	CASRYGTSGSEQYF
.	TRBV29-1	TRBJ1-3	.	TGCAGCGTTGAAGGGTCTCAGGTTGGAAACACCATATATTTT	CSVEGSQVGNTIYF
TRBD1	TRBV2	TRBJ2-7	.	TGTGCCATAAAGACAGGGGCGGCCTACGAGCAGTACTTC	CAIKTGAAYEQYF
TRBD1	TRBV20-1	TRBJ2-1	.	TGCAGTGTCAGGGGACCGGGACAGGGGGCGAAGGAGCAGTTCTTC	CSVRGPGQGAKEQFF
TRBD2	TRBV7-2	TRBJ2-7	many	TGTGCCAGCAGCCTGGCTCCGGGGGAGGGGCAGTACTTC	CASSLAPGEGQYF
.	TRBV3-1	TRBJ1-2	.	TGTGCCAGCAGCCAAGACGGTGGGGGCAGGGCCGGCTACACCTTC	CASSQDGGGRAGYTF
TRBD1	TRBV6-2/TRBV6-3	TRBJ2-3	few	TGTGCCAGCAGATTCGGACAGGCCGATTTGGGATTCAGAGCAGATACGCAGTATTTT	CASRFGQADLGFRADTQYF
.	TRBV6-6	TRBJ1-1	few	TGTGCCAGCAGTTACACCCCCGAGGCCCTGAACACTGAAGCTTTCTTT	CASSYTPEALNTEAFF
TRBD1	TRBV7-6	TRBJ1-4	few	TGTGCCAGCAGCTTAGAGGGACAGGGGATGGAAAAACTGTTTTTT	CASSLEGQGMEKLFF
.	TRBV2	TRBJ1-1	.	TGTGCCAGCAGAACCCCTGGCAGATCTAACACTGAAGCTTTCTTT	CASRTPGRSNTEAFF
TRBD2	TRBV10-3	TRBJ2-7	.	TGTGCCATCAGTGGGGGAAGCGGGAGGTCCGAGCAGTACTTC	CAISGGSGRSEQYF
TRBD1	TRBV20-1	TRBJ2-7	many	TGCAGTGCGCCGGGACAGGGTAACATCGGGAACGAGCAGTACTTC	CSAPGQGNIGNEQYF
.	TRBV7-9	TRBJ2-5	few	TGTGCCAGCAGGTTAGCGGTGGAAGAGACCCAGTACTTC	CASRLAVEETQYF
.	TRBV13	TRBJ1-2	.	TGTGCCAGCAGCTTTTGGGGGTATGATGATGGCTACACCTTC	CASSFWGYDDGYTF
.	TRBV20-1	TRBJ2-2	.	TGCAGTGCTCGGACTCGGGGGACCGGGGAGCTGTTTTTT	CSARTRGTGELFF
.	TRBV9	TRBJ2-1	few	TGTGCCAGCAGCGTAGGGCCAGCCGACAATGAGCAGTTCTTC	CASSVGPADNEQFF
.	TRBV7-8	TRBJ2-7	few	TGTGCCAGCAGCGGCCAGTCCTACGAGCAGTACTTC	CASSGQSYEQYF
.	TRBV7-9	TRBJ2-3	.	TGTGCCAGCAGCTTTACTGGTTTCACAGATACGCAGTATTTT	CASSFTGFTDTQYF
.	TRBV4-2	TRBJ1-1	few	TGTGCCAGCAGCGATCATTTGGGAGACACTGAAGCTTTCTTT	CASSDHLGDTEAFF
TRBD1	TRBV15	TRBJ2-3	.	TGTGCCACCAGCCAATCCGGACAGGGCACAGATACGCAGTATTTT	CATSQSGQGTDTQYF